The source of this T cell receptor (beta chain) is a study of T cell responses to AZD1222 COVID-19 vaccine. Study results and limitations: Spike-specific TCR depth and breadth grew after two AZD1222 doses. Dominant CD4 TCR responses targeted spike regions 160-218 and 743-854. Only a handful of AZD1222 recipients, more than 5 in all, had baseline seropositivity.

In the case of this clone: The antigen is not known.

The CDR3 sequence is 13 residues long. CDR1 and CDR2 (germline): LNHDA, SQIVND (reference sequence). Trimming shortened V by 5 bases and J by 4 bases, and 11 bases separated the two germline ends. Clones were read by immunoSEQ multiplex PCR, and TCRdb kept only the in-frame ones, dropping some. This table holds 130,000 to 150,000 clones, about 90% found once. The input for sequencing was peripheral blood, taken on day 0 of MenACWY control vaccination. The sequence was obtained from an adult in good health. V gene TRBV19 combines with J gene TRBJ1-2, with unresolved D. CDR3 nucleotide sequence: TGTGCCAGTAGTTGGGCCCAGGCCTATGGCTACACCTTC. Amino acid sequence: CASSWAQAYGYTF.